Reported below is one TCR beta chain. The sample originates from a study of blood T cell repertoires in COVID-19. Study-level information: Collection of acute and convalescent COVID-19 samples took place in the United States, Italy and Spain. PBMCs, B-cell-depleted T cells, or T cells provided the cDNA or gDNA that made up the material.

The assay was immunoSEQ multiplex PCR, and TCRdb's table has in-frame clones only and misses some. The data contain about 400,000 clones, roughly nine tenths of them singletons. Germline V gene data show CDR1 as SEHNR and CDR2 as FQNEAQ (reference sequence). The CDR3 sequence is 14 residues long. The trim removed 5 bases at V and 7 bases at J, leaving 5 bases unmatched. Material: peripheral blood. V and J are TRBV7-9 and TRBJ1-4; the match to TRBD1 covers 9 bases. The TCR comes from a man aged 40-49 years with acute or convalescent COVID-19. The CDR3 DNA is TGTGCCAGCAGCCCACAGGGGGCGAGTGAAAAACTGTTTTTT. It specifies CASSPQGASEKLFF.